The T cell receptor (beta chain) under discussion was sequenced for a study of blood T cell repertoires in COVID-19 (TCRdb year 2020). A note on the overall study: The collaborator samples originated in the United States, Italy and Spain and spanned the acute and convalescent phases of COVID-19. Sample metadata almost always included a de-identified subject ID, COVID-19 status, age in years and sex. The dataset comprised deeply sampled blood TCRbeta repertoires from subjects exposed to, actively infected with, or recovered from COVID-19. A freely available public database, intended as a resource for researchers studying the immune response to SARS-CoV-2, is where the repertoires were released. The material from the prospective study consisted of cDNA or gDNA derived from T cells, B-cell-depleted T cells, or PBMCs. Samples came from the ongoing ImmuneRACE study (first 160 participants) plus 1,254 subjects from 6 global collaborators. Where available, HLA class I and class II types were taken from metadata supplied by the sample provider and were not determined by assay-based typing. Beyond this particular receptor, the publication reports: How much clinical and demographic metadata was included differed by source and by participant, and the metadata was provided uncurated.

The immunoSEQ Assay, a bias-controlled multiplex PCR, was used to amplify TCRbeta CDR3 regions from genomic DNA. Under the source paper's analysis protocol: The number of nucleated cells in each sample was estimated from the amplification of reference gene primers within the assay. To quantify the absolute abundance of each unique TCRbeta CDR3 rearrangement, sequence reads were collapsed and filtered. For each sample, productive Simpson clonality was calculated by taking the square root of Simpson's diversity index across productive rearrangements. This immuneACCESS table, as held by TCRdb, lists in-frame sequences with V and J called but not all clones. Of the missing ones, under half trace to an unresolved V gene in checked studies; the others have no known cause. D and trimming come from the DNA, and the V and J calls and clone size come from that table. The sample profile shows roughly 150,000 clones; 65% to 90% of them were found once. Nearly 10% of the sample rests with the top ten.

The collaborating institutions used their own protocols to collect whole blood in K2EDTA tubes. For TCRbeta analysis, collaborators shipped samples as frozen whole blood, isolated PBMCs, or DNA extracted from either of those sample types. Points on this clone: This clone's antigen is unknown. The input lacks base qualities; no much larger clone sits a single base away.

Reading the germline V gene gives CDR1 SGHDT and CDR2 YYEEEE. V was cut back by 1 base and J by 3 bases, leaving a gap of 13 bases between them. Counted from cysteine to phenylalanine, this CDR3 has 16 amino acids. The read is trimmed to its CDR3 DNA, 48 bases read in frame from base 1. Sequenced input: peripheral blood. The clonotype comes from a woman aged 45-60 years with acute or convalescent COVID-19. Recombination connected TRBV5-6 to TRBJ1-4; the best D guess is TRBD1, with 5 bases matching. The sequenced DNA is TGTGCCAGCAGCTTGCCAGGGCTAGGAGCTAATGAAAAACTGTTTTTT. This translates into CASSLPGLGANEKLFF. Reference TRBV5-6 and TRBJ1-4 proteins supply the regions before and after the CDR3; the full variable domain is: DAGVTQSPTHLIKTRGQQVTLRCSPKSGHDTVSWYQQALGQGPQFIFQYYEEEERQRGNFPDRFSGHQFPNYSSELNVNALLLGDSALYLCASSLPGLGANEKLFFGSGTQLSVL.